This T cell receptor beta chain was recovered during a study of siplizumab effects on memory and regulatory T cells. The study's findings and limits: Researchers could not give a naive or memory phenotype to roughly 75-95% of proliferating CD4+ or CD8+ clones. The Treg-derived share of mappable alloreactive CD4+ clones averaged about 68% with siplizumab and approximately 30% in controls. A minor share of alloreactive clones matched unstimulated subsets. Siplizumab significantly brought down the alloreactive sequences that trace back to unstimulated CD4+ memory cells.

Assay: immunoSEQ multiplex PCR; the TCRdb copy retains only in-frame clones and omits some. The sample carries some 97,000 clones, approximately 94% recorded once. Comments on this clone: The antigen is not known.

V lost 6 bases to trimming and J lost 10 bases, with 15 bases between them. The germline V gene encodes CDR1 MGHDK and CDR2 SYGVNS. The CDR3 runs 12 residues. Source material: non-Treg CD4+ T cells sorted from blood. The chain combines TRBV25-1 with TRBJ1-2; weak D call: TRBD1 (5 bases). The receptor was derived from a human donor in good health. The CDR3 nucleotides read TGTGCCAGCAGGGGGGGATCGGCGGTCTACACCTTC. This sequence encodes CASRGGSAVYTF.